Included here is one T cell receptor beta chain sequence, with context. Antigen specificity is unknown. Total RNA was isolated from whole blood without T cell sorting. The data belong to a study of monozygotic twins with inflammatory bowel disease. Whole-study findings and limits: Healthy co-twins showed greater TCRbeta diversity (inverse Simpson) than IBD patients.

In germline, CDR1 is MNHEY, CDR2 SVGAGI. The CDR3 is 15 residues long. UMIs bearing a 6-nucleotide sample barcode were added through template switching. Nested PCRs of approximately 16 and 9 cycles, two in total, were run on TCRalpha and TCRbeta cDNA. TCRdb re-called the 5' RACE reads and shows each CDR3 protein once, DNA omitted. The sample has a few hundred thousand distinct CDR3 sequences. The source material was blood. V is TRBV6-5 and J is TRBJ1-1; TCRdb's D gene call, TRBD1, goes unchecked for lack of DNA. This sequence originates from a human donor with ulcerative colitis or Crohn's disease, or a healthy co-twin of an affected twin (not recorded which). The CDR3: CASSYSSGATREAIF.